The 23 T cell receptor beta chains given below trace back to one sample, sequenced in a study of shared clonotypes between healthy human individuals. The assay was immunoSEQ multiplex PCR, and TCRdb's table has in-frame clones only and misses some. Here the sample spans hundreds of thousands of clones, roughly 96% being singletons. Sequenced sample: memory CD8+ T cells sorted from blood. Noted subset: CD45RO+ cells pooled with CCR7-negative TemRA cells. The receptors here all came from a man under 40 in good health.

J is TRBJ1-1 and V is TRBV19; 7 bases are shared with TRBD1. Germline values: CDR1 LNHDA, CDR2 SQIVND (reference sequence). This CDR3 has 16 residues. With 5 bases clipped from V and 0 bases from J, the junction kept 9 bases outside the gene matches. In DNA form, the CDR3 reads TGTGCCAGTAGTCCAGGGGGTAGAGGGATGAACACTGAAGCTTTCTTT. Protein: CASSPGGRGMNTEAFF.

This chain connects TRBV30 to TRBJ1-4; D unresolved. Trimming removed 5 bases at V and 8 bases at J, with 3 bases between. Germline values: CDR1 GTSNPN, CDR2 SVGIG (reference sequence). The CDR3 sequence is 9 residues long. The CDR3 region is CAWLEKLFF. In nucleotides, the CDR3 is TGTGCCTGGCTAGAAAAACTGTTTTTT.

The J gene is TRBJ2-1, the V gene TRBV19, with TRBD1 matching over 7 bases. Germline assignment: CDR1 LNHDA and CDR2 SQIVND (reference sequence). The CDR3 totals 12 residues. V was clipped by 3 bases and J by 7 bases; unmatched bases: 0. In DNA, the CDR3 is TGTGCCAGTAGTATGACAGGGAATGAGCAGTTCTTC. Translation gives CASSMTGNEQFF.

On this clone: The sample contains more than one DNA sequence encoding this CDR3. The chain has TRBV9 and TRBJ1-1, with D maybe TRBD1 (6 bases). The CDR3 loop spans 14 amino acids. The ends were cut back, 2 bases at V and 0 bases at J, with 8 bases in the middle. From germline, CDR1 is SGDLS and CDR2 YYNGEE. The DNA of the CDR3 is TGTGCCAGCAGCGTGGGACAAATGAACACTGAAGCTTTCTTT. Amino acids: CASSVGQMNTEAFF. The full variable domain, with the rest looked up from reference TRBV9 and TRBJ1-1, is DSGVTQTPKHLITATGQRVTLRCSPRSGDLSVYWYQQSLDQGLQFLIQYYNGEERAKGNILERFSAQQFPDLHSELNLSSLELGDSALYFCASSVGQMNTEAFFGQGTRLTVV.

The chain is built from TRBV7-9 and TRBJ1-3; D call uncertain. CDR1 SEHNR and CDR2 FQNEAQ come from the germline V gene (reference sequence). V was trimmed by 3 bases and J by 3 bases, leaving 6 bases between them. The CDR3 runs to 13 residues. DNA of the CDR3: TGTGCCAGCAGCTTCGTATTTGGAAACACCATATATTTT. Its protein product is CASSFVFGNTIYF.

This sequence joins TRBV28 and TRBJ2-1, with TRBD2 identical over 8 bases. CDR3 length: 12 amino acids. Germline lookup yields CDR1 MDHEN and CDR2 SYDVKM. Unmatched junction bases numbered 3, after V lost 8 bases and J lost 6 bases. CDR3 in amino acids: CASRTSSNEQFF. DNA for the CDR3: TGTGCCAGCCGGACTAGCAGCAATGAGCAGTTCTTC.

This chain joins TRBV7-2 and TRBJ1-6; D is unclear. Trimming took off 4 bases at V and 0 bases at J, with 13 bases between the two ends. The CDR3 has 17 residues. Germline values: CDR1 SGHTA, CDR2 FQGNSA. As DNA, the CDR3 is TGTGCCAGCAGCTCCGGACGGCCGAGCTCCTATAATTCACCCCTCCACTTT. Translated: CASSSGRPSSYNSPLHF.

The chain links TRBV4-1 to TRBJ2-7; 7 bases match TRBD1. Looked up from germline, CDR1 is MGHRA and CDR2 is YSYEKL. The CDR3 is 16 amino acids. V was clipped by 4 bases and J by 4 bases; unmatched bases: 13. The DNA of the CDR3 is TGCGCCAGCAGCCGAGGCCCCAGGACAGGTTTATACGAGCAGTACTTC. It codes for CASSRGPRTGLYEQYF.

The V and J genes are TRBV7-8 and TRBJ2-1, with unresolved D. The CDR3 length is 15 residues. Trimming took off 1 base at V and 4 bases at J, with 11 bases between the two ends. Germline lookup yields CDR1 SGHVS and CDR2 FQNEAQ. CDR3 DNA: TGTGCCAGCAGCTTAGGACCGACGGATTACAATGAGCAGTTCTTC. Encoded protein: CASSLGPTDYNEQFF.

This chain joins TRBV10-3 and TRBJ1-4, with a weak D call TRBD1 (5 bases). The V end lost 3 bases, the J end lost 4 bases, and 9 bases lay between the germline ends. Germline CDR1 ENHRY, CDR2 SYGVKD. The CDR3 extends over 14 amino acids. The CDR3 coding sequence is TGTGCCATCAGTGATCAGGGCGATAATGAAAAACTGTTTTTT. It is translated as CAISDQGDNEKLFF.

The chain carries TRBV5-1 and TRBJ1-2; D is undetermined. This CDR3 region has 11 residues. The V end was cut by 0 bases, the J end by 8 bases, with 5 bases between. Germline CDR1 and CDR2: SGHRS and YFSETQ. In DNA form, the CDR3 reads TGCGCCAGCAGCTTGGGTTCAGGCTACACCTTC. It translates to CASSLGSGYTF.

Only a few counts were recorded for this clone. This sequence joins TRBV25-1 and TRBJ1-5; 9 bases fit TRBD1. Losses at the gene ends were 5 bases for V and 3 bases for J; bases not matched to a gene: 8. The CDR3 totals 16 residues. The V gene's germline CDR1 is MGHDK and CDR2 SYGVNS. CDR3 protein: CASSPQGARDNQPQHF. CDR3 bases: TGTGCCAGCAGTCCACAGGGGGCGCGGGACAATCAGCCCCAGCATTTT.

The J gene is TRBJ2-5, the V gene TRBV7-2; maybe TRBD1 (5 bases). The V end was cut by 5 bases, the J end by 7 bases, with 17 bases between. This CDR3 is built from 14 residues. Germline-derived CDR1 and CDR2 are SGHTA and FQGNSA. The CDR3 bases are TGTGCCAGCAGCAGAAGACAGAGACTCGGGACCCAGTACTTC. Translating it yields CASSRRQRLGTQYF.

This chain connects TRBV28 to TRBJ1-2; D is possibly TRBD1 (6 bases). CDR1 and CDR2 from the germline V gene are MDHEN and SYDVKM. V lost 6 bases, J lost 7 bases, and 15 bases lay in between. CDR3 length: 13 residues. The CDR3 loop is CASSPTGLLGYTF. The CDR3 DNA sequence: TGTGCCAGCAGCCCCACAGGGCTTCTTGGCTACACCTTC.

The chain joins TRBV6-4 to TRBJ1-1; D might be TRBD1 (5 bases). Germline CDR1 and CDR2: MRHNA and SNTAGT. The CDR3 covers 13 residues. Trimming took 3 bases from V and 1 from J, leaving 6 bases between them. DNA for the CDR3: TGTGCCAGCAGTGAGGGGGAGAACACTGAAGCTTTCTTT. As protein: CASSEGENTEAFF.

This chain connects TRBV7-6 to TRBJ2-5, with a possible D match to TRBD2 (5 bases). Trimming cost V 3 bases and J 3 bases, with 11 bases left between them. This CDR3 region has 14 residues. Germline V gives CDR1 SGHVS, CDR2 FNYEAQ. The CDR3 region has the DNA TGTGCCAGCAGCTTTGGGAGCATAAAAGAGACCCAGTACTTC. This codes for CASSFGSIKETQYF. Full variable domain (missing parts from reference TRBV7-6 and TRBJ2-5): GAGVSQSPRYKVTKRGQDVALRCDPISGHVSLYWYRQALGQGPEFLTYFNYEAQQDKSGLPNDRFSAERPEGSISTLTIQRTEQRDSAMYRCASSFGSIKETQYFGPGTRLLVL.

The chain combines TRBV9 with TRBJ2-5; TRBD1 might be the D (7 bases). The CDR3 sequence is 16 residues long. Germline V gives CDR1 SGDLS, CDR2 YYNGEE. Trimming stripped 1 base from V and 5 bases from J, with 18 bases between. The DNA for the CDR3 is TGTGCCAGCAGCGTACAGGGGGGACTTGGCGGCGAGACCCAGTACTTC. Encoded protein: CASSVQGGLGGETQYF.

This CDR3 reads CASSLLAGLDRYNEQFF. In nucleotides, the CDR3 is TGCGCCAGCAGCTTGTTGGCGGGACTAGATCGCTACAATGAGCAGTTCTTC. This chain uses TRBV5-1 with TRBJ2-1; TRBD2 matches 8 bases. V lost 1 base and J lost 3; bases outside the gene matches: 9. CDR1 and CDR2 from the germline V gene are SGHRS and YFSETQ. CDR3 length: 17 residues.

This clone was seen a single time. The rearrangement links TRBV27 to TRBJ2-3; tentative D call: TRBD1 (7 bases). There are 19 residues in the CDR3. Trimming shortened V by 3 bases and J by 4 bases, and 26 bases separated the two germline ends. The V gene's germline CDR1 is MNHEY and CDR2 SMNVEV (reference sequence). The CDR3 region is CASSFTPGRRGRTADTQYF. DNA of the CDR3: TGTGCCAGCAGTTTTACTCCTGGGAGGAGGGGGCGCACAGCAGATACGCAGTATTTT.

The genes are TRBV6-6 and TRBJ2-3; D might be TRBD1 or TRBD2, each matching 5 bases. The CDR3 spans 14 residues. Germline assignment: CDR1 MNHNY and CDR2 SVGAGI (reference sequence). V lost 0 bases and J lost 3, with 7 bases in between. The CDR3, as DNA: TGTGCCAGCAGTTACTCGAGGGGAACAGATACGCAGTATTTT. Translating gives CASSYSRGTDTQYF.

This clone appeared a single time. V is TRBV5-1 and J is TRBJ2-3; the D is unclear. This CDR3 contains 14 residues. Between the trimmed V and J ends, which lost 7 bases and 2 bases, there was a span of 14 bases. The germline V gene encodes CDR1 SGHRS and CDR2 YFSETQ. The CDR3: CASGSQIPTDTQYF. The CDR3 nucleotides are TGCGCCAGCGGGTCCCAGATACCCACAGATACGCAGTATTTT.

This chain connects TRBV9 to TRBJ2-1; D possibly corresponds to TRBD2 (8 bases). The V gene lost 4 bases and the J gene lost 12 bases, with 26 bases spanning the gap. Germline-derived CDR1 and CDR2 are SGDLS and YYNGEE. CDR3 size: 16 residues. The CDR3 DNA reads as TGTGCCAGCAGCCCTCCCCCCCAGCGGGAGTACAGGGGGCAGTTCTTC. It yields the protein CASSPPPQREYRGQFF.

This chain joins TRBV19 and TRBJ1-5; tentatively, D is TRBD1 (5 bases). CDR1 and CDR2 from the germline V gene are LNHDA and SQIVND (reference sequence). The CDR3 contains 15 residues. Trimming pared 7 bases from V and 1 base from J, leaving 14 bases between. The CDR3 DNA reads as TGTGCCAGTAAAACCGGGGGAAGGAGCAATCAGCCCCAGCATTTT. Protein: CASKTGGRSNQPQHF.